These 12 T cell receptor beta chains share one sample of origin, sequenced in a study of T-cell reconstitution after alpha-beta-depleted transplantation in children. Preparing the TCRbeta library involved the use of unique molecular identifiers. MiXCR was run by TCRdb on the PCR reads, yielding one entry per CDR3 protein. The sample has hundreds of thousands of distinct CDR3 sequences, about an eighth seen once. The sample here was PBMCs, taken before TCRalphabeta/CD19-depleted stem cell transplant. Source of these receptors: a girl aged 2 to 9 with congenital amegakaryocytic thrombocytopenia, due to receive a stem cell transplant.

This clonotype was counted ten times or more. The chain carries TRBV5-5 and TRBJ2-7; TRBD1 matches at 8 bases. Germline V CDR1 and CDR2: SGHKS, YYEKEE (reference sequence). The V and J ends lost 1 base and 6 bases, in that order; junction bases with no gene match: 3. The CDR3 extends over 13 amino acids. The CDR3 DNA follows: TGTGCCAGCAGCTTGCCCGGACAGGGCGAGCAGTACTTC. Amino acids: CASSLPGQGEQYF.

Many counts were recorded for this clonotype. The chain links TRBV5-1 to TRBJ2-3; no firm D call. The germline V and J ends were trimmed by 5 bases and 3 bases, with 22 bases remaining between them. This CDR3 spans 17 amino acids. Germline V gene sequence: CDR1 SGHRS, CDR2 YFSETQ. This CDR3 reads CASRSTPVIDWTDTQYF. The CDR3 DNA reads TGCGCCAGCAGATCAACCCCGGTGATTGATTGGACAGATACGCAGTATTTT.

This clonotype was seen many times. The chain recombines TRBV2 with TRBJ2-1, with D maybe TRBD2 (5 bases). The V end lost 5 bases, the J end lost 12 bases, and 17 bases lay between the germline ends. Per germline, CDR1 SNHLY and CDR2 FYNNEI. This CDR3 spans 13 amino acids. CDR3 in DNA: TGTGCCAGCAGTCCGGACTCGCCGTTGTGGCAGTTCTTC. As protein: CASSPDSPLWQFF.

With regard to this clonotype: The likely explanation is a read error, given a far larger clone one base away. This likely comes from a read error, as the CDR3 has no conserved phenylalanine or tryptophan at its end. This chain uses TRBV12-3 or TRBV12-4 with TRBJ2-1; D is unresolved. The CDR3 has 14 residues. V was trimmed by 3 bases and J by 0 bases, leaving 6 bases between them. Written as DNA, the CDR3 is TGTGCCAGCAGTTTGCTCTCCTCCTACAATGAGCAGTTCATC. This encodes CASSLLSSYNEQFI.

This chain links TRBV10-1 with TRBJ2-1; 12 bases map to TRBD2. The germline V gene has CDR1 WNHNN and CDR2 SYGVQD (reference sequence). The junction had 10 bases not matched to a gene; V was cut back by 0 bases and J by 4 bases. There are 19 residues in the CDR3. The CDR3 nucleotides read TGCGCCAGCAGTGAGTCCGGGACAGTAGGACTAGCGGGATACAATGAGCAGTTCTTC. This codes for CASSESGTVGLAGYNEQFF.

This clonotype showed up many times. V gene TRBV29-1 combines with J gene TRBJ1-2; D gene ambiguous. Germline CDR1 and CDR2: SQVTM and ANQGSEA. The CDR3 length is 14 residues. Trimming removed 5 bases at V and 5 bases at J, with 18 bases between. As DNA, the CDR3 is TGCAGCGTTAGGGAAAACAGTTTTATTTATGGCTACACCTTC. Protein: CSVRENSFIYGYTF. The complete variable domain, with remaining parts taken from reference TRBV29-1 and TRBJ1-2, reads SAVISQKPSRDICQRGTSLTIQCQVDSQVTMMFWYRQQPGQSLTLIATANQGSEATYESGFVIDKFPISRPNLTFSTLTVSNMSPEDSSIYLCSVRENSFIYGYTFGSGTRLTVV.

The chain combines TRBV25-1 with TRBJ2-1, with TRBD2 identical over 9 bases. This CDR3 spans 18 amino acids. J lost 0 bases, V lost 4 bases, and 10 bases had no gene match. Germline V CDR1 and CDR2: MGHDK, SYGVNS. CDR3 amino acids: CASSGQSAGGSSYNEQFF. The CDR3 DNA reads TGTGCCAGCAGTGGACAGTCAGCGGGAGGCAGCTCCTACAATGAGCAGTTCTTC.

This clonotype appeared a few times. The rearrangement uses TRBV18 and TRBJ2-5, with D uncertain. This CDR3 has 13 amino acids. The V and J ends lost 4 bases and 3 bases respectively, with 9 bases between them. Germline V gene lookup returns CDR1 KGHSH and CDR2 LQKENI. CDR3 in DNA: TGTGCCAGCTCACAGGGAAAAGAAGAGACCCAGTACTTC. Encoded protein: CASSQGKEETQYF.

This clonotype was recorded at least ten times. The chain links TRBV9 to TRBJ2-1; 8 bases are shared with TRBD1. This CDR3 has 15 residues. After removal of 3 bases from V and 1 base from J, the junction contained 3 bases not matched to a gene. Germline CDR1 is SGDLS and CDR2 is YYNGEE. CDR3 sequence: CASSAGQVSYNEQFF. The CDR3 nucleotides read TGTGCCAGCAGCGCGGGACAGGTTTCCTACAATGAGCAGTTCTTC.

This chain links TRBV4-1 with TRBJ1-5, with D possibly being TRBD1 (5 bases). V lost 0 bases and J lost 0, with 9 bases in between. Germline V gene data show CDR1 as MGHRA and CDR2 as YSYEKL. There are 16 residues in the CDR3. As DNA, the CDR3 is TGCGCCAGCAGCCAAGATCGGGGGGTTAGCAATCAGCCCCAGCATTTT. Its translation: CASSQDRGVSNQPQHF.

This clonotype was detected ten times or more. The V call is TRBV25-1, the J call TRBJ2-1; 10 bases fit TRBD2. Germline-derived CDR1 and CDR2 are MGHDK and SYGVNS. The CDR3 totals 17 residues. The junction had 14 bases not matched to a gene; V was cut back by 7 bases and J by 5 bases. In DNA, the CDR3 is TGTGCCAGCACCCCCAACGCCCTAGCGGGGGCCAACAATGAGCAGTTCTTC. Translation gives CASTPNALAGANNEQFF. The complete variable domain, with remaining parts taken from reference TRBV25-1 and TRBJ2-1, reads EADIYQTPRYLVIGTGKKITLECSQTMGHDKMYWYQQDPGMELHLIHYSYGVNSTEKGDLSSESTVSRIRTEHFPLTLESARPSHTSQYLCASTPNALAGANNEQFFGPGTRLTVL.

The chain employs TRBV19 and TRBJ2-7, with D possibly TRBD2 on 6 matching bases. This CDR3 has 15 residues. Trimming removed 9 bases from V and 3 bases from J, with 21 bases in between. CDR1 is LNHDA, CDR2 SQIVND, per germline (reference sequence). CDR3 coding DNA: TGTGCCAGGGAGACCCCGGGACTTCTCATCTACGAGCAGTACTTC. Translation gives CARETPGLLIYEQYF. The entire variable domain, with the rest obtained from reference TRBV19 and TRBJ2-7, is as follows: DGGITQSPKYLFRKEGQNVTLSCEQNLNHDAMYWYRQDPGQGLRLIYYSQIVNDFQKGDIAEGYSVSREKKESFPLTVTSAQKNPTAFYLCARETPGLLIYEQYFGPGTRLTVT.